Listed here is a single TCR beta chain. The ends were cut back, 3 bases at V and 11 bases at J, with 13 bases in the middle. This CDR3 spans 12 amino acids. As processed by the authors: Scientists estimated how many nucleated cells there were by amplifying reference gene primers. Produced via immunoSEQ multiplex PCR; TCRdb's table is partial and in-frame only. The V and J calls and the clone size are those of that table, but D and trimming were determined from the DNA. The sample holds approximately 330,000 clones, roughly 89% seen once. It was during active infection that Seattle patients were enrolled and then longitudinally followed. The sample comes from a study of blood T cell repertoires in COVID-19. Background on the study: Acute and convalescent COVID-19 specimens originated in the United States, Italy and Spain. T cells, B-cell-depleted T cells, or PBMCs supplied cDNA or gDNA.

Input material: peripheral blood. The rearrangement joins TRBV12-3 or TRBV12-4 to TRBJ1-1; weak D call: TRBD1 (5 bases). The origin of this receptor is a young man with COVID-19, enrolled during active disease. The CDR3 loop is CASSFWQGWAFF. In DNA, the CDR3 is TGTGCCAGCAGTTTCTGGCAGGGCTGGGCTTTCTTT.